This section outlines one T cell receptor (beta chain) sequence together with its context. Its antigen remains undetermined. Base qualities were left out, and no much larger clone turns up one base away. This specimen comes from a study of blood T cells in healthy people across ages (dated by TCRdb to the mid-2010s). About the investigation overall: In model experiments, roughly one uniquely barcoded TCR beta cDNA molecule per two T cells was captured by template switching. The donors were split into four age groups: young (average around 16 years), middle-aged (39), aged (roughly 65) and long-lived (under 90). The study measured age-related changes in TCR beta repertoire diversity using deep sequencing normalized with unique cDNA molecular identifiers. To avoid experimental bias, donors of different ages were randomly spread across the sequencing lanes. For two donors (one aged 18 to 30 and one aged 80 or older), the study analyzed two additional independent replicas of 1 million unique cDNA reads from the same blood draw. Here is what the overall study found, with its caveats: Compared with the aged group, more naive CD4+ T cells, fewer expanded clones and increased TCR diversity were shown by the long-lived group, suggesting age selection. Observed TCR beta diversity per million T cells fell roughly linearly with age, and a significant reduction was already apparent by age around 44. Conclusive comparison of naive and antigen-experienced compartments was prevented by the profiling of bulk unsorted PBMCs. A strong correlation was found between observed TCR beta diversity and the percentage of naive T cells measured by flow cytometry. Estimates of total diversity based on one million sequenced T cells were regarded as lower bounds and as underestimates. Because donor CMV infection status was unknown, age-related changes in expanded clonotypes were potentially confounded.

Donors were 35 to 40 systemically healthy Caucasian individuals from Russia aged roughly 6 to 100 years. Around 10 milliliters of peripheral blood were collected from each donor into EDTA-treated Vacutainer tubes. Ficoll-Paque density-gradient centrifugation was used to isolate PBMCs, with at least 6.5 million per sample. Trizol reagent was used to extract total RNA from the PBMCs, yielding at least 5 micrograms per sample. For every donor, an aliquot of PBMCs went through flow cytometry to measure the percentages of naive CD45RAhigh/CD27high T cells. The germline V gene gives CDR1 as SGHTA and CDR2 as FQGNSA. Including cysteine and phenylalanine, the CDR3 has 18 amino acids. Only the CDR3 portion is preserved as DNA: 54 bases, with reading frame beginning at the first base. Here V drops 2 bases and J drops 12 bases, and the junction holds 20 bases not matched to any gene. Library method: 5' RACE. TCRdb shows the sequencer as Illumina HiSeq 2500. A second PCR of 7 to 11 cycles was run with a J-beta primer mix and a sample-barcoded 5' primer. Each TCR beta cDNA molecule received a unique molecular identifier from a template-switch 5' adaptor carrying 12 random nucleotides. Each sample yielded at least 2.5 million CDR3-containing paired-end reads. First-strand cDNA was synthesized from all RNA with the Mint cDNA synthesis kit, primed by a TRBC-specific oligonucleotide. All cDNA was treated with uracil-DNA glycosylase and then went through a first 18-cycle PCR with the universal primers M1SS and BC2_uni_R. The authors' analysis ran thus. For normalization, 1 million high-quality reads were randomly selected from each sample, with every read carrying a distinct molecular identifier. Instead of being binned into consensus sequences, reads that shared molecular identifiers were thrown out. MiTCR, with a Q25 quality threshold and the strictest error-elimination algorithm, was used for CDR3 identification, clonotype clustering and error correction. Lower-bound total TCR beta diversity was estimated with a nonparametric unseen species model using Euler transformation. TCRdb ran its own pipeline on the public reads, namely fastp trimming at Q25 and MiXCR clone calling, and kept in-frame beta chains. Rows are unified per CDR3 protein, each entry keeping the most common DNA and genes. The V and J calls were not made by the authors but by TCRdb's processing. Counted in this sample were 780,000 or so distinct CDR3 sequences; approximately 53% of them appeared once. The ten largest clones capture roughly 37% of the sample.

Input material: blood. This clonotype was obtained from a man at least 80 years old in good health. Here the chain combines TRBV7-2 and TRBJ2-1, with 9 central nucleotides matching TRBD2. The nucleotide sequence reads as follows: TGTGCCAGCAGCTTACGGTCCCAACTAGCGGGTGGGTCCGTGGGGCAGTTCTTC. This codes for CASSLRSQLAGGSVGQFF.